Shown below are 28 T cell receptor beta chains from a single sample sequenced in a study of T cell responses to AZD1222 COVID-19 vaccine. Method: immunoSEQ multiplex PCR; TCRdb's copy keeps in-frame clones and lacks some. The sample has about 180,000 clones, 90% seen once. The specimen comprised peripheral blood, sampled on day 0 of AZD1222 vaccination. Receptors originate from an adult in good health.

The chain is built from TRBV4-3 and TRBJ1-2; D not certain. Germline lookup yields CDR1 LGHNA and CDR2 YSLEER. The V gene lost 0 bases and the J gene lost 7 bases, with 12 bases spanning the gap. The CDR3 is 14 amino acids. CDR3 DNA: TGCGCCAGCAGCCAAGATAGGGTTACGGTTGGCTACACCTTC. As protein: CASSQDRVTVGYTF.

This clone is a singleton in its sample. This rearrangement joins TRBV12-3 or TRBV12-4 to TRBJ2-3, with a tentative D call TRBD1 (7 bases). CDR3 length equals 13 residues. V dropped 11 bases and J dropped 2 bases, with 14 bases sitting between them. CDR3 in amino acids: CASSGGLTDTQYF. CDR3 sequence (DNA): TGTGCCTCCTCAGGGGGGCTCACAGATACGCAGTATTTT.

This clone was seen only once. V usage is TRBV19 and J usage is TRBJ1-2; TRBD1 agrees at 8 bases. Trimming took 6 bases from V and 7 from J; bases not matched to a gene: 7. The CDR3 is made up of 13 amino acids. The V gene's germline CDR1 is LNHDA and CDR2 SQIVND (reference sequence). This CDR3 is CASSRQGSAGYTF. The CDR3 nucleotides read TGTGCCAGTAGCCGACAGGGGAGCGCTGGCTACACCTTC.

The rearrangement uses TRBV4-1 and TRBJ1-1; possible D gene TRBD1, 6 bases. Trimming took 0 bases from V and 7 from J, leaving 15 bases between them. Germline V gene sequence: CDR1 MGHRA, CDR2 YSYEKL. This CDR3 has 15 residues. Here the CDR3 reads CASSQEDSHIFEAFF. The CDR3 bases are TGCGCCAGCAGCCAAGAGGACAGTCACATCTTTGAAGCTTTCTTT.

The V and J genes are TRBV5-4 and TRBJ2-7, with 16 bases that match TRBD2. In germline, CDR1 is SGHNT, CDR2 YYREEE (reference sequence). V shed 4 bases and J 1 base; nucleotides not matched to a gene: 11. The CDR3 consists of 19 residues. CDR3 sequence (DNA): TGTGCCAGCAGCCCCGGGACTAGCGGGGGGGCCATTTTATCCTACGAGCAGTACTTC. It encodes CASSPGTSGGAILSYEQYF.

The V gene is TRBV7-3, the J gene TRBJ2-3; D is perhaps TRBD1 (5 bases). Germline V gives CDR1 SGHTA, CDR2 FQGTGA. V dropped 5 bases and J dropped 0 bases, with 12 bases sitting between them. The CDR3 runs 15 residues. CDR3 bases: TGTGCCAGCAGCCACGGACAAAGAAGCACAGATACGCAGTATTTT. This codes for CASSHGQRSTDTQYF.

This chain links TRBV4-3 with TRBJ1-2, with D unresolved. Per the germline V gene, CDR1 is LGHNA and CDR2 is YSLEER. The CDR3 is made up of 13 amino acids. V was trimmed by 0 bases and J by 5 bases, leaving 7 bases between them. The CDR3 nucleotides read TGCGCCAGCAGCCAAGATCCGACGTATGGCTACACCTTC. Translated, it gives CASSQDPTYGYTF.

The J gene is TRBJ2-5, the V gene TRBV5-4; 8 nucleotides agree with TRBD1. This CDR3 is 14 amino acids long. Germline values: CDR1 SGHNT, CDR2 YYREEE (reference sequence). J was trimmed by 5 bases and V by 4 bases; bases with no gene match: 7. CDR3 amino acids: CASSLPGGRETQYF. In DNA form, the CDR3 reads TGTGCCAGCAGCCTACCAGGGGGCCGGGAGACCCAGTACTTC.

This clone appeared a single time. The J gene is TRBJ1-2, the V gene TRBV19, with no clear D. CDR3 length: 13 amino acids. V shed 4 bases and J shed 4 bases, with 10 bases lying between them. Germline V CDR1 and CDR2: LNHDA, SQIVND (reference sequence). This CDR3 is CASSSNGPYGYTF. CDR3 nucleotides: TGTGCCAGTAGTAGTAACGGACCCTATGGCTACACCTTC.

The sample holds one count of this clone. The chain couples TRBV12-3 or TRBV12-4 to TRBJ1-1; D not certain. Trimming removed 6 bases at V and 1 base at J, with 3 bases between. The CDR3 is 11 residues long. The CDR3 DNA sequence: TGTGCCAGCAGAGGGAACACTGAAGCTTTCTTT. Amino acids: CASRGNTEAFF.

This clone was seen only a few times. The gene calls are TRBV7-9 and TRBJ2-5; D unresolved. The CDR3 runs 13 residues. Germline loops: CDR1 SEHNR, CDR2 FQNEAQ (reference sequence). V was shortened by 5 bases and J by 0 bases, with 7 bases between the two germline ends. The CDR3 spells CASSPGYQETQYF. CDR3 nucleotide sequence: TGTGCCAGCAGCCCCGGGTACCAAGAGACCCAGTACTTC. The full variable domain, with the rest looked up from reference TRBV7-9 and TRBJ2-5, is DTGVSQNPRHKITKRGQNVTFRCDPISEHNRLYWYRQTLGQGPEFLTYFQNEAQLEKSRLLSDRFSAERPKGSFSTLEIQRTEQGDSAMYLCASSPGYQETQYFGPGTRLLVL.

This chain connects TRBV10-2 to TRBJ2-1; a possible D gene is TRBD2 (5 bases). Trimming took off 3 bases at V and 2 bases at J, with 14 bases between the two ends. Germline V gene data show CDR1 as WSHSY and CDR2 as SAAADI. The CDR3 is 16 residues long. The CDR3 region is CASSDIERWTYNEQFF. The CDR3 nucleotides are TGCGCCAGCAGTGATATCGAGCGGTGGACCTACAATGAGCAGTTCTTC.

The chain couples TRBV5-1 to TRBJ1-6, with unresolved D. The CDR3 length is 15 residues. Trimming took off 0 bases at V and 8 bases at J, with 12 bases between the two ends. Germline V gene sequence: CDR1 SGHRS, CDR2 YFSETQ. CDR3 loop: CASSLVLGGDSPLHF. The DNA for the CDR3 is TGCGCCAGCAGCTTGGTTCTGGGAGGAGATTCACCCCTCCACTTT.

The CDR3 spells CASSYRGVFQETQYF. The CDR3 DNA reads TGTGCCAGCAGTTATCGCGGAGTTTTCCAAGAGACCCAGTACTTC. The J gene is TRBJ2-5, the V gene TRBV6-5; D uncertain. Trimming pared 3 bases from V and 1 base from J, leaving 12 bases between. CDR1 and CDR2 from the germline V gene are MNHEY and SVGAGI. The CDR3 spans 15 residues.

The rearrangement links TRBV5-5 to TRBJ2-7; TRBD1 agrees at 7 bases. V gave up 0 bases and J gave up 3 bases; unmatched junction bases: 9. The CDR3 is made up of 16 amino acids. The germline V gene encodes CDR1 SGHKS and CDR2 YYEKEE (reference sequence). CDR3 region: CASSLAARDSVYEQYF. As DNA, the CDR3 is TGTGCCAGCAGCTTGGCCGCTCGGGACAGCGTCTACGAGCAGTACTTC. The variable domain in full, with the rest retrieved from reference TRBV5-5 and TRBJ2-7, is DAGVTQSPTHLIKTRGQQVTLRCSPISGHKSVSWYQQVLGQGPQFIFQYYEKEERGRGNFPDRFSARQFPNYSSELNVNALLLGDSALYLCASSLAARDSVYEQYFGPGTRLTVT.

This clone was detected only once. This rearrangement joins TRBV6-5 to TRBJ2-7, with 10 bases fitting TRBD2. J gave up 4 bases and V 4 bases, and 4 bases lay outside the gene matches. Germline CDR1 is MNHEY and CDR2 is SVGAGI. There are 14 residues in the CDR3. The CDR3 sequence is CASSSPSGGYEQYF. CDR3 DNA sequence: TGTGCCAGCAGTTCGCCTAGCGGGGGATACGAGCAGTACTTC.

A single count supports this clone. The V call is TRBV19, the J call TRBJ1-6; no reliable D call. The CDR3 sequence is 16 residues long. Deletions cut 5 bases from V and 5 bases from J, with 16 bases between. Germline CDR1 is LNHDA and CDR2 is SQIVND (reference sequence). The CDR3 sequence is CASSPVGGRHNSPLHF. The DNA for the CDR3 is TGTGCCAGTAGTCCCGTGGGAGGGCGACATAATTCACCCCTCCACTTT.

CDR3 residues: CASSLPQGDPGNTIYF. In DNA form, the CDR3 reads TGTGCCAGCAGCTTGCCCCAGGGGGATCCTGGAAACACCATATATTTT. The chain uses TRBV5-4 and TRBJ1-3; 7 bases align to TRBD1. V trimming: 1 base; J trimming: 2 bases; junction bases outside the gene matches: 6. The CDR3 runs 16 residues. Germline lookup yields CDR1 SGHNT and CDR2 YYREEE (reference sequence).

This chain uses TRBV19 with TRBJ2-1, with unresolved D. This CDR3 has 15 residues. Germline V lookup: CDR1 LNHDA, CDR2 SQIVND (reference sequence). The ends were cut back, 3 bases at V and 0 bases at J, with 9 bases in the middle. CDR3 sequence reads: CASSMAASSYNEQFF. CDR3 nucleotides: TGTGCCAGTAGTATGGCGGCTAGCTCCTACAATGAGCAGTTCTTC.

The rearrangement uses TRBV5-5 and TRBJ2-2; TRBD1 matches at 8 bases. CDR3 length: 18 amino acids. The germline gives CDR1 SGHKS, CDR2 YYEKEE (reference sequence). The V and J ends lost 2 bases and 3 bases, in that order; junction bases with no gene match: 12. The CDR3 protein is CASSFSIPGQVYTGELFF. The DNA for the CDR3 is TGTGCCAGCAGCTTTTCTATTCCGGGACAGGTTTACACCGGGGAGCTGTTTTTT.

The CDR3 nucleotides read TGTGCCAGCAGCCAAGATCTGGGGACAGGGGAAGAGCAGTACTTC. Translated: CASSQDLGTGEEQYF. V and J are TRBV3-1 (or the pseudogene TRBV3-2) and TRBJ2-7; 10 bases map to TRBD1. Germline-derived CDR1 and CDR2 are LGHDT and YNNKEL (reference sequence). This CDR3 contains 15 residues. With V trimmed by 0 bases and J by 7 bases, 6 bases remained unmatched.

As regards this clone: This same CDR3 is encoded by further DNA sequences in the sample. The chain carries TRBV9 and TRBJ1-1; no definite D call. Germline-derived CDR1 and CDR2 are SGDLS and YYNGEE. Trimming pared 0 bases from V and 2 bases from J, leaving 8 bases between. This CDR3 contains 14 residues. The DNA for the CDR3 is TGTGCCAGCAGCGTAGGTGGCCGAAACACTGAAGCTTTCTTT. This codes for CASSVGGRNTEAFF.

The chain combines TRBV3-1 (or the pseudogene TRBV3-2) with TRBJ1-1; the D is unclear. Looked up from germline, CDR1 is LGHDT and CDR2 is YNNKEL (reference sequence). The CDR3 extends over 15 amino acids. Trimming pared 4 bases from V and 0 bases from J, leaving 12 bases between. The CDR3 nucleotides are TGTGCCAGCAGCCCCCCCCTTGGGGTGAACACTGAAGCTTTCTTT. Residues: CASSPPLGVNTEAFF.

Here the CDR3 reads CATSGMGKLFF. In nucleotides, the CDR3 is TGTGCCACCTCGGGGATGGGAAAACTGTTTTTT. V and J are TRBV2 and TRBJ1-4; D is undetermined. V shed 10 bases and J shed 10 bases, with 13 bases lying between them. Germline assignment: CDR1 SNHLY and CDR2 FYNNEI. The CDR3 sequence is 11 residues long. Together with reference TRBV2 and TRBJ1-4, the CDR3 gives the full variable domain: EPEVTQTPSHQVTQMGQEVILRCVPISNHLYFYWYRQILGQKVEFLVSFYNNEISEKSEIFDDQFSVERPDGSNFTLKIRSTKLEDSAMYFCATSGMGKLFFGSGTQLSVL.

The J gene is TRBJ1-1, the V gene TRBV11-3, with 7 bases identical to TRBD1. Germline V gene lookup returns CDR1 SGHNT and CDR2 YENEEA. With V trimmed by 4 bases and J by 1 base, 6 bases remained unmatched. The CDR3 is made up of 15 amino acids. The DNA of the CDR3 is TGTGCCAGCAGCTCGGGGACAGCGGGGAACACTGAAGCTTTCTTT. It encodes CASSSGTAGNTEAFF.

This sequence joins TRBV7-2 and TRBJ2-3, with 7 bases aligning to TRBD1. Per the germline V gene, CDR1 is SGHTA and CDR2 is FQGNSA. CDR3 size: 14 residues. The V gene end was trimmed by 5 bases and the J gene end by 8 bases; junction bases not matched to a gene: 10. CDR3 nucleotide sequence: TGTGCCAGCAGCACCGACAGGGTTGGGGTTACGCAGTATTTT. This translates into CASSTDRVGVTQYF.

CDR3 nucleotide sequence: TGCAGCGTTGCGAGGGAAGGTGGTTCACCCCTCCACTTT. It is translated as CSVAREGGSPLHF. The V call is TRBV29-1, the J call TRBJ1-6; D not certain. This CDR3 has 13 amino acids. The germline CDR1 and CDR2 sequences are SQVTM and ANQGSEA. The ends were cut back, 4 bases at V and 9 bases at J, with 13 bases in the middle.

The rearrangement links TRBV27 to TRBJ1-5, with D possibly TRBD1 on 6 matching bases. Deletions cut 5 bases from V and 10 bases from J, with 18 bases between. This CDR3 has 14 amino acids. Germline V gene sequence: CDR1 MNHEY, CDR2 SMNVEV (reference sequence). CDR3 DNA: TGTGCCAGCAGTGGAGACAGGCTCGGGCACCCCCAGCATTTT. Encoded protein: CASSGDRLGHPQHF.